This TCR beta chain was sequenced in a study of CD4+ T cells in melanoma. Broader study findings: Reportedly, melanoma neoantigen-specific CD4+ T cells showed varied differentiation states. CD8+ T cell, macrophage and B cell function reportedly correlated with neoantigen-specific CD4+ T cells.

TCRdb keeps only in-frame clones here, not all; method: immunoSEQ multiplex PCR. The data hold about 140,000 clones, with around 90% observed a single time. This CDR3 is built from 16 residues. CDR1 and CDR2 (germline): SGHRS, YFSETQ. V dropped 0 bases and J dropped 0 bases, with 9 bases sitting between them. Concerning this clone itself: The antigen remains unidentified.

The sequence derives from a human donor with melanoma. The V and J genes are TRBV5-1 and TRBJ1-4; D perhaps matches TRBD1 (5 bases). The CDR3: CASSLDRPATNEKLFF. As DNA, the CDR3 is TGCGCCAGCAGCTTGGACAGGCCTGCAACTAATGAAAAACTGTTTTTT.